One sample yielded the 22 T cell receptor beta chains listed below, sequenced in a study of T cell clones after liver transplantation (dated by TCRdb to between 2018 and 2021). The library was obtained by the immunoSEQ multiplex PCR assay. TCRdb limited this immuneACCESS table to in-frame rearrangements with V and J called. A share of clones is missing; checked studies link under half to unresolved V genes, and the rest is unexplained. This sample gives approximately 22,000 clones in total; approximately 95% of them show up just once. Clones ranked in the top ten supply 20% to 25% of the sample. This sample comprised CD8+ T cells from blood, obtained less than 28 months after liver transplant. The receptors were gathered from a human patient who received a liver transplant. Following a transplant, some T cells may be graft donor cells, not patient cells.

Written as DNA, the CDR3 is TGTGCCAGCAGCGGTGGACTTTTAATCACCGGGGAGCTGTTTTTT. It translates to CASSGGLLITGELFF. The V call is TRBV7-9, the J call TRBJ2-2; a weak D match, TRBD2 (5 bases). Trimming cost V 5 bases and J 4 bases, with 14 bases left between them. The CDR3 sequence is 15 residues long. The germline V gene has CDR1 SEHNR and CDR2 FQNEAQ (reference sequence).

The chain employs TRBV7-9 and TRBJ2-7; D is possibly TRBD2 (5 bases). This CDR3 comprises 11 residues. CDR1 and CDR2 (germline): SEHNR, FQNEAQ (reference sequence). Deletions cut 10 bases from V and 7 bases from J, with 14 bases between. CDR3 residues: CAIHYSGEQYF. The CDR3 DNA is TGTGCCATACACTACTCGGGGGAGCAGTACTTC.

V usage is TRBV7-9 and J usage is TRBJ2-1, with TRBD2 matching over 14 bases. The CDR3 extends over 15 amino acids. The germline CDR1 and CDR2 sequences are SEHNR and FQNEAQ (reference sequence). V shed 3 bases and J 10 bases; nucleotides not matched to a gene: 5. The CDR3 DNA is TGTGCCAGCAGCTTGGGGACTAGCGGGAGAAGAGAGCAGTTCTTC. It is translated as CASSLGTSGRREQFF.

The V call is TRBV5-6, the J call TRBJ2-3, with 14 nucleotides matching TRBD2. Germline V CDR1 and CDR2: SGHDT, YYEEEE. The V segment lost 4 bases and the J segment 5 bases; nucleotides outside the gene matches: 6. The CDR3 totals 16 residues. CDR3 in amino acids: CASSAGLAGDRDTQYF. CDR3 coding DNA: TGTGCCAGCAGCGCGGGACTAGCGGGAGATCGAGATACGCAGTATTTT.

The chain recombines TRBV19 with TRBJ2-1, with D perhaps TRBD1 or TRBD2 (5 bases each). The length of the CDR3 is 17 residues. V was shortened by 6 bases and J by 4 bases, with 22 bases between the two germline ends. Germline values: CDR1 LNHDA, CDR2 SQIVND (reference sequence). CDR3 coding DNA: TGTGCCAGTAGCATGGGCGAGGGGTTAGAGCTATACAATGAGCAGTTCTTC. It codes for CASSMGEGLELYNEQFF.

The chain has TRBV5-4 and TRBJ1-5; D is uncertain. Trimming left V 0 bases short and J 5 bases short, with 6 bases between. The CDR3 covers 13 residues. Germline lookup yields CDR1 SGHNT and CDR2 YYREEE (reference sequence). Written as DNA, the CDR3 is TGTGCCAGCAGCTTGGGGGTAGATCAGCCCCAGCATTTT. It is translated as CASSLGVDQPQHF.

In DNA form, the CDR3 reads TGTGCCATCAGTGATCCCGTGGGGACAGACTCCTACGAGCAGTACTTC. Its translation: CAISDPVGTDSYEQYF. The chain is built from TRBV10-3 and TRBJ2-7, with TRBD1 matching 7 bases. With V trimmed by 3 bases and J by 0 bases, 8 bases remained unmatched. Germline CDR1 reads ENHRY; CDR2 reads SYGVKD. The CDR3 runs to 16 residues.

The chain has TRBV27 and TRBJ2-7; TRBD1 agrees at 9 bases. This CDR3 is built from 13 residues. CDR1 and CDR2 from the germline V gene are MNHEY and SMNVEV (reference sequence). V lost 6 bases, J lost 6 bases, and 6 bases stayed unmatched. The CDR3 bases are TGTGCCAGCAGCGCCGGGACAGGGTTCGAGCAGTACTTC. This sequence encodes CASSAGTGFEQYF.

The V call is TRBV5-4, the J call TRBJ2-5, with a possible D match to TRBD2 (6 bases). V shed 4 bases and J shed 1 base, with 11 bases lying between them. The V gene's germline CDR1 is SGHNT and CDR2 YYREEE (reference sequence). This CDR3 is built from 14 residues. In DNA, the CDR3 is TGTGCCAGCAGCCCAATGGGGGGCCAAGAGACCCAGTACTTC. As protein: CASSPMGGQETQYF.

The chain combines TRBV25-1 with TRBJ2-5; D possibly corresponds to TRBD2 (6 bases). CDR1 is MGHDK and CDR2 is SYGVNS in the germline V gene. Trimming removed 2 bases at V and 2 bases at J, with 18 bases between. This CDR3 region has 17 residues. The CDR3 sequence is CASSELETWGDQETQYF. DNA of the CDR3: TGTGCCAGCAGTGAACTGGAGACGTGGGGGGATCAAGAGACCCAGTACTTC.

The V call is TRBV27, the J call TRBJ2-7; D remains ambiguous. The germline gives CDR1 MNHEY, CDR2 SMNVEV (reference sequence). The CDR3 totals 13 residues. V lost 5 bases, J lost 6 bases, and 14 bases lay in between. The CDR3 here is CASSPHYPAEQYF. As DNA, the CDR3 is TGTGCCAGCAGTCCCCATTATCCTGCCGAGCAGTACTTC.

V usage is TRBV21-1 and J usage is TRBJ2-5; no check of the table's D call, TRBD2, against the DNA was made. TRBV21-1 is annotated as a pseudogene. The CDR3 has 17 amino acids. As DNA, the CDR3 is TGTGCCAGCAACCAAAGGGTTCGCGGGAGGGCCCAAGAGACCCAGTACTTC. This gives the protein CASNQRVRGRAQETQYF.

The CDR3 protein is CASSFPPYRGLVADTQYF. In DNA, the CDR3 is TGTGCCAGCAGTTTTCCGCCCTACAGGGGGCTGGTAGCAGATACGCAGTATTTT. The rearrangement joins TRBV28 to TRBJ2-3, with 9 bases aligning to TRBD1. This CDR3 is built from 18 residues. Germline V gene sequence: CDR1 MDHEN, CDR2 SYDVKM. V was clipped by 3 bases and J by 4 bases; unmatched bases: 14.

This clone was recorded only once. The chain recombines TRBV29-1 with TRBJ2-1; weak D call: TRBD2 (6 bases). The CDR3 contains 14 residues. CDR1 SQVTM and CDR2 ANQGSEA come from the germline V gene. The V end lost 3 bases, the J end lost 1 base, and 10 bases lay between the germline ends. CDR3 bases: TGCAGCGTTGACCGGGAGTGGTCCTACAATGAGCAGTTCTTC. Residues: CSVDREWSYNEQFF.

CDR3 nucleotide sequence: TGTGCCAGCAGCTCCACCCTTTCCTGGGACAGAGTGAACACTGAAGCTTTCTTT. It encodes CASSSTLSWDRVNTEAFF. V gene TRBV7-6 combines with J gene TRBJ1-1; 7 bases line up with TRBD1. In germline, CDR1 is SGHVS, CDR2 FNYEAQ. CDR3 size: 18 residues. V lost 4 bases to trimming and J lost 0 bases; unmatched junction nucleotides: 14.

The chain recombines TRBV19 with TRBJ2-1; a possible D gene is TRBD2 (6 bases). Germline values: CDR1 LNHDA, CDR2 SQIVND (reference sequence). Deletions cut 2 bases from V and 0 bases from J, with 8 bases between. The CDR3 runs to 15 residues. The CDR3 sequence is CASSILADSYNEQFF. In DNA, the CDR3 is TGTGCCAGTAGTATATTAGCGGACTCCTACAATGAGCAGTTCTTC.

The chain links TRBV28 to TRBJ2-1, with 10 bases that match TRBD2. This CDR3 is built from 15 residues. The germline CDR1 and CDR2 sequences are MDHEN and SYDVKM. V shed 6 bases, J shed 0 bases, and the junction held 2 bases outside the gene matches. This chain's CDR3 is CASRSSGSSYNEQFF. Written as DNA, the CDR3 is TGTGCCAGCAGGTCTAGCGGGAGCTCCTACAATGAGCAGTTCTTC.

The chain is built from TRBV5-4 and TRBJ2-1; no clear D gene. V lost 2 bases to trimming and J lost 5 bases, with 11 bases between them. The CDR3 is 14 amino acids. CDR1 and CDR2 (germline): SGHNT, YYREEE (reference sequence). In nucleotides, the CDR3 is TGTGCCAGCAGCTTTTGGGATGGTGACAATGAGCAGTTCTTC. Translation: CASSFWDGDNEQFF.

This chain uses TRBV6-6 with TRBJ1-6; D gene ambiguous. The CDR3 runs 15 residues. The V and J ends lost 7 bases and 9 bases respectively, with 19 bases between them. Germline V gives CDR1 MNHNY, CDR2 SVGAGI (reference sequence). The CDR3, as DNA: TGTGCCAGCACCGAAGAGGCGTACTCCGCTTCACCCCTCCACTTT. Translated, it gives CASTEEAYSASPLHF.

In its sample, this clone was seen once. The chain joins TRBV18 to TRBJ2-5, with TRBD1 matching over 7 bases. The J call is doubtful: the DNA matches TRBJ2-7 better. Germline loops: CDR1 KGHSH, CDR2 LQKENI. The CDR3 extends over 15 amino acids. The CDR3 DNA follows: TGTGCCAGCTCCCCGCAGTTCGGTGGGACAGACGAGCAGTACTTC. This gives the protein CASSPQFGGTDEQYF.

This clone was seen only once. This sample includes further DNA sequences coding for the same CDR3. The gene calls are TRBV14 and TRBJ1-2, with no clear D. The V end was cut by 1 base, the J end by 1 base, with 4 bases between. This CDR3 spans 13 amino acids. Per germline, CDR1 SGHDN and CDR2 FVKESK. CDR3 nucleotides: TGTGCCAGCAGCCAAGTCGGTAACTATGGCTACACCTTC. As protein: CASSQVGNYGYTF.

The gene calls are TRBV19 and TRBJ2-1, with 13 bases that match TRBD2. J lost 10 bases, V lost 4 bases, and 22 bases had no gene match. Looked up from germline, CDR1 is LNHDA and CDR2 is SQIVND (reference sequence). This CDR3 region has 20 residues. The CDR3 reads CASSTHELAGGRYRVGEQFF. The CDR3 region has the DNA TGTGCCAGTAGTACCCACGAACTAGCGGGAGGGCGTTATCGGGTGGGCGAGCAGTTCTTC. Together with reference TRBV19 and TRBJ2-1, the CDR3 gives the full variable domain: DGGITQSPKYLFRKEGQNVTLSCEQNLNHDAMYWYRQDPGQGLRLIYYSQIVNDFQKGDIAEGYSVSREKKESFPLTVTSAQKNPTAFYLCASSTHELAGGRYRVGEQFFGPGTRLTVL.